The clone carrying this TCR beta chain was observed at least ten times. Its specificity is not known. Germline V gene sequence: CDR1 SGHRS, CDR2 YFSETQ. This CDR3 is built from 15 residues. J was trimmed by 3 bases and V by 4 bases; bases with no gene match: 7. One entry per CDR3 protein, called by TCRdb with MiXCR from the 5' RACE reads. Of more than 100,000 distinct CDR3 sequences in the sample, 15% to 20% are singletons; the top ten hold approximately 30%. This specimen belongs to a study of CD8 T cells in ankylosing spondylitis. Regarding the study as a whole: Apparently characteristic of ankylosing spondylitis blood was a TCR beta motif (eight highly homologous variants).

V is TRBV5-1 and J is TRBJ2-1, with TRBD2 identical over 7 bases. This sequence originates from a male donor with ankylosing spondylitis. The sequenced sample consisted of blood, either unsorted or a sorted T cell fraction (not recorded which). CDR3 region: CASSPRGEVYNEQFF. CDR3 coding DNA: TGCGCCAGCAGCCCTCGGGGGGAGGTCTACAATGAGCAGTTCTTC. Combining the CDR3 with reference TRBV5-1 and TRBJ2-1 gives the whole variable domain KAGVTQTPRYLIKTRGQQVTLSCSPISGHRSVSWYQQTPGQGLQFLFEYFSETQRNKGNFPGRFSGRQFSNSRSEMNVSTLELGDSALYLCASSPRGEVYNEQFFGPGTRLTVL.